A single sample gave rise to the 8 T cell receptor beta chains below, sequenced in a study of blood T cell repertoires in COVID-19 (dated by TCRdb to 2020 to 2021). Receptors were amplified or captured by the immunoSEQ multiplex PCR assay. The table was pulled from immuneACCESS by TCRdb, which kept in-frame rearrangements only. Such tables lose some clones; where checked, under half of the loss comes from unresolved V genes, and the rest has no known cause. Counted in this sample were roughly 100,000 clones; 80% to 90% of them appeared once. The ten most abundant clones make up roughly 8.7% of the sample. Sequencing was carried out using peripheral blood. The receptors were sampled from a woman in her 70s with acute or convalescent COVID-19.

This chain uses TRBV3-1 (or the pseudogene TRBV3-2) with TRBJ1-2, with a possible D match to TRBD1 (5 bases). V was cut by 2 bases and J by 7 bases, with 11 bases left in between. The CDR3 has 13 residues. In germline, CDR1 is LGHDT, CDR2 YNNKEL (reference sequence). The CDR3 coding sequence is TGTGCCAGCAGCCAAAGGGGATCCGGTGGCTACACCTTC. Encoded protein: CASSQRGSGGYTF.

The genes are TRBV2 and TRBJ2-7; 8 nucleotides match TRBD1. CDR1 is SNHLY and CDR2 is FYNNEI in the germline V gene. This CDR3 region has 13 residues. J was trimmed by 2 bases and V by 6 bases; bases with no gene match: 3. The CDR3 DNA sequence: TGTGCCAGCAGGGACAGGGTCGCCTACGAGCAGTACTTC. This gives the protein CASRDRVAYEQYF.

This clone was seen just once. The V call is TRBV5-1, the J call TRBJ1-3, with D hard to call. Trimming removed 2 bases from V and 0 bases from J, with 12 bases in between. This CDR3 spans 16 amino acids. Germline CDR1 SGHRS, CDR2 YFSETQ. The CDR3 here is CASSFRPDDSGNTIYF. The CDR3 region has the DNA TGCGCCAGCAGCTTCAGGCCGGATGACTCTGGAAACACCATATATTTT.

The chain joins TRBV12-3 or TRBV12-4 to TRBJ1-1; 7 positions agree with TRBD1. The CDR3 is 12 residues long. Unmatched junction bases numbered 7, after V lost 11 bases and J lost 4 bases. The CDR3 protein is CASRGQGTEAFF. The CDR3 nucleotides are TGTGCCTCGAGGGGGCAGGGCACTGAAGCTTTCTTT.

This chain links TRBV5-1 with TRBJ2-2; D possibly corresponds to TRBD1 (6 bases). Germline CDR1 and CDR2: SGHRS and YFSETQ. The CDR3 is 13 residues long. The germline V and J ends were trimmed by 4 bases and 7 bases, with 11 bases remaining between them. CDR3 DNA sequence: TGCGCCAGCAGCACCCAGGGGAGCGGGGAGCTGTTTTTT. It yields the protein CASSTQGSGELFF.

DNA for the CDR3: TGTGCCAGCAGCCTCACGACTAGCGGGTACCAAGAGACCCAGTACTTC. Amino acid sequence: CASSLTTSGYQETQYF. This chain connects TRBV11-3 to TRBJ2-5, with 10 nucleotides matching TRBD2. V was clipped by 5 bases and J by 0 bases; unmatched bases: 6. CDR3 length: 16 amino acids. The germline V gene encodes CDR1 SGHNT and CDR2 YENEEA. The full variable domain, with the rest looked up from reference TRBV11-3 and TRBJ2-5, is EAGVVQSPRYKIIEKKQPVAFWCNPISGHNTLYWYLQNLGQGPELLIRYENEEAVDDSQLPKDRFSAERLKGVDSTLKIQPAELGDSAVYLCASSLTTSGYQETQYFGPGTRLLVL.

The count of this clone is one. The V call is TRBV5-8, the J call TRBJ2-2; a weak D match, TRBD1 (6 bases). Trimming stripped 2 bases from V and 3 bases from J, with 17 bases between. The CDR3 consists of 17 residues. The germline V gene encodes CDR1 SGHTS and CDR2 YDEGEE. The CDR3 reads CASSFTTGSGYTGELFF. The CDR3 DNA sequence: TGTGCCAGCAGCTTTACAACAGGGTCAGGCTACACCGGGGAGCTGTTTTTT.

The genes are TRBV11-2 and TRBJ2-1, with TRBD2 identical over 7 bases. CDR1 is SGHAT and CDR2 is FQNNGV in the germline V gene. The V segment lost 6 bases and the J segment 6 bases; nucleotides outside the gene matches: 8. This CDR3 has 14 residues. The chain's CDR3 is CASRLAFPINEQFF. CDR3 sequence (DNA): TGTGCCAGCAGACTAGCGTTTCCCATCAATGAGCAGTTCTTC. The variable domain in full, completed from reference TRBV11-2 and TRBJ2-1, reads EAGVAQSPRYKIIEKRQSVAFWCNPISGHATLYWYQQILGQGPKLLIQFQNNGVVDDSQLPKDRFSAERLKGVDSTLKIQPAKLEDSAVYLCASRLAFPINEQFFGPGTRLTVL.